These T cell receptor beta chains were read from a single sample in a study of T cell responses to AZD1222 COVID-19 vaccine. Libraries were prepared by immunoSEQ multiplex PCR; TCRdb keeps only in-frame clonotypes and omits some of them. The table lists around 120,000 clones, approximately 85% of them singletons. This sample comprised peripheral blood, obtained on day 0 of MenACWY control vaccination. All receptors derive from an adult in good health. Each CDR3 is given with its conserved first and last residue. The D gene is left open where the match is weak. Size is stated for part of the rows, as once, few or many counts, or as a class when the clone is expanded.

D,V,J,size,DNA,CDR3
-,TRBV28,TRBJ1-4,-,TGTGCCGCGGGCCTTAATGAAAAACTGTTTTTT,CAAGLNEKLFF
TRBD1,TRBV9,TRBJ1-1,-,TGTGCCAGCAGCGCGACAGGGGGGGACACTGAAGCTTTCTTT,CASSATGGDTEAFF
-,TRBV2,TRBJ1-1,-,TGTGCCAGCAGTGAAAGGGTGAACACTGAAGCTTTCTTT,CASSERVNTEAFF
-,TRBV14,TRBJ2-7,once,TGTGCCAGCAGCCAAGACGGTGGGCGAAGCCCCTACGAGCAGTACTTC,CASSQDGGRSPYEQYF
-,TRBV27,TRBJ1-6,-,TGTGCCAGCAGCCCCAGGGCAAGCTCCTATAATTCACCCCTCCACTTT,CASSPRASSYNSPLHF
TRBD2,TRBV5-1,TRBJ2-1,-,TGCGCCAGCAGCTTGCGCCTAGCGGGGAACAATGAGCAGTTCTTC,CASSLRLAGNNEQFF
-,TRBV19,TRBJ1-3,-,TGTGCCAGTAGTATAGAACAAGCCAGTTCGCCTGGAAACACCATATATTTT,CASSIEQASSPGNTIYF
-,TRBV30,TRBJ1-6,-,TGTGCCTGGGGACAGCTTCCAAATTCACCCCTCCACTTT,CAWGQLPNSPLHF
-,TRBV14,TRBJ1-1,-,TGTGCCAGCAGTCGGGAATTGCGGGGTTCTGAAGCTTTCTTT,CASSRELRGSEAFF
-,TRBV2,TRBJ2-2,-,TGTGCCAGCAGTGAAACCCGGCCGAACACCGGGGAGCTGTTTTTT,CASSETRPNTGELFF
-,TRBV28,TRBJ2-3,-,TGTGCCAGCAGTCTGAGGACAGTCACAGATACGCAGTATTTT,CASSLRTVTDTQYF
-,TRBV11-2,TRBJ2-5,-,TGTGCCAGCAGCATCAGGGGCCAAGAGACCCAGTACTTC,CASSIRGQETQYF
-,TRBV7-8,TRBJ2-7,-,TGTGCCAGCAGCTTAAGGGCAGGGTGGGACGAGCAGTACTTC,CASSLRAGWDEQYF
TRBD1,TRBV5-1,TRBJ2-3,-,TGCGCCAGCAGCAGGGGGACAGGGGTGAGCACAGATACGCAGTATTTT,CASSRGTGVSTDTQYF
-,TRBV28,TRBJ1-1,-,TGTGCCAGCAGCCTCTCGGGACATAGCATCCCGAACACTGAAGCTTTCTTT,CASSLSGHSIPNTEAFF
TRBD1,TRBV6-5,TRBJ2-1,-,TGTGCCAGCAGTCGGGACAGGGGGCCCTACAATGAGCAGTTCTTC,CASSRDRGPYNEQFF
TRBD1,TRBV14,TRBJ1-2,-,TGTGCCAGCAGCCAAGATGGGACAGCTGGCTACACCTTC,CASSQDGTAGYTF
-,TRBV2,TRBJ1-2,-,TGTGCCGTCAAAGGGGCCAGGGCAGCGGGCTACACCTTC,CAVKGARAAGYTF
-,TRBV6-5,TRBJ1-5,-,TGTGCCAGCAGTAAGTTGACCGGTCCGGATCAGCCCCAGCATTTT,CASSKLTGPDQPQHF
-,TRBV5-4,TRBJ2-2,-,TGTGCCAGCAGTAGTGGTGGGCGAGACACCGGGGAGCTGTTTTTT,CASSSGGRDTGELFF
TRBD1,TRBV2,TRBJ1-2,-,TGTGCCTCCAGGGGGATTGACTATGGCTACACCTTC,CASRGIDYGYTF
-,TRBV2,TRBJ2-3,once,TGTGCCAGCAGGAGCGGACCGACAGATACGCAGTATTTT,CASRSGPTDTQYF
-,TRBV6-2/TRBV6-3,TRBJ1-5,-,TGTGCCAGCAGTTACTCCAGGGGTGGCAATCAGCCCCAGCATTTT,CASSYSRGGNQPQHF
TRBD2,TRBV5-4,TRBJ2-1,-,TGTGCCAGCAGCTATGGGACTAGCGGGGGGACAAGCAATGAGCAGTTCTTC,CASSYGTSGGTSNEQFF
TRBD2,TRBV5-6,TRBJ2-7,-,TGTGCCAGCAGCTTGGCCGGGGGGTCCGAGCAGTACTTC,CASSLAGGSEQYF
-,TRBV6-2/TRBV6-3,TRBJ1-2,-,TGTGCCAGCAGTTTCGGACAGAAGAACTATGGCTACACCTTC,CASSFGQKNYGYTF
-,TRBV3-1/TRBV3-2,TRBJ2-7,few,TGTGCCAGCAGCCGCGGGACAGTAGTCTACGAGCAGTACTTC,CASSRGTVVYEQYF
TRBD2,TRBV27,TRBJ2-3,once,TGTGCCAGCAGTTTCCTGGGACTAGCGGGGGTCACAGCCGGCACAGATACGCAGTATTTT,CASSFLGLAGVTAGTDTQYF
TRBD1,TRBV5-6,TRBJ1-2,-,TGTGCCAGCAGCCGATATTTTGGACAGGGGGGAATGGGCTACACCTTC,CASSRYFGQGGMGYTF
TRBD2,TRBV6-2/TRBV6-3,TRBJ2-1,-,TGTGCCAGCAGTTACTTAGCGGGGGCCCAAAACTACAATGAGCAGTTCTTC,CASSYLAGAQNYNEQFF
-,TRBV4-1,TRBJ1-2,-,TGCGCCAGCAGCCCCAGAGAGCAGGCTAACTATGGCTACACCTTC,CASSPREQANYGYTF
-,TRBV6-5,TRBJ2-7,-,TGTGCCAGCAGTTACATCGGGCAGGGGAGCTACGAGCAGTACTTC,CASSYIGQGSYEQYF
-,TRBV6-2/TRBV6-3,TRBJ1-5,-,TGTGCCAGCAGTTACTCAGGGTTCTATCAGCCCCAGCATTTT,CASSYSGFYQPQHF
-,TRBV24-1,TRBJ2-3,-,TGTGCCACCAGTGATTTGCGTCAGAGCACAGATACGCAGTATTTT,CATSDLRQSTDTQYF
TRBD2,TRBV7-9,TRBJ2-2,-,TGTGCCAGCAGCCCGGGCCCGATAGCGGGGGGGCGGAACACCGGGGAGCTGTTTTTT,CASSPGPIAGGRNTGELFF
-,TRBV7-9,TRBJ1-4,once,TGTGCCAGCAGCCCGACAGCAACTAATGAAAAACTGTTTTTT,CASSPTATNEKLFF
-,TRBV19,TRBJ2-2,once,TGTGCCAGTAGTCCCCCAGGCTGGTACGGGGCTCACACCGGGGAGCTGTTTTTT,CASSPPGWYGAHTGELFF
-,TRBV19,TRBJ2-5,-,TGTGCCAGTAGTATGGAAAGCCAGGAGACCCAGTACTTC,CASSMESQETQYF
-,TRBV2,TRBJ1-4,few,TGTGCCAGCAGTGAAACAGGGTGGGGCGGTGAAAAACTGTTTTTT,CASSETGWGGEKLFF
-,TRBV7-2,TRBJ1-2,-,TGTGCCAGCAGCTTCGGGACCACTAACTATGGCTACACCTTC,CASSFGTTNYGYTF
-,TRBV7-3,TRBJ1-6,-,TGTGCCAGCAGCTTAGAGGGGGATGGGAATTCACCCCTCCACTTT,CASSLEGDGNSPLHF
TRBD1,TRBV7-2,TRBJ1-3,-,TGTGCCAGCAGCTTACAGGGGGCGAAAGGAAACACCATATATTTT,CASSLQGAKGNTIYF
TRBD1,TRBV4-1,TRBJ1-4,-,TGCGCCAGCAGCCAAGATGGGACAGGGTCAACTAATGAAAAACTGTTTTTT,CASSQDGTGSTNEKLFF
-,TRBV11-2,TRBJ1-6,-,TGTGCCAGCAGCTTAGCTGGGGGCGCTTATTCACCCCTCCACTTT,CASSLAGGAYSPLHF
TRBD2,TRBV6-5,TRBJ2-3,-,TGTGCCAGCAGTCCGACTAGCAGGGCAGATACGCAGTATTTT,CASSPTSRADTQYF
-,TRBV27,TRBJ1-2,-,TGTGCCAGCAGTCCCTCCTTCGTGGAAAACTATGGCTACACCTTC,CASSPSFVENYGYTF
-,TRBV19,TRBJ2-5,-,TGTGCCAGTAGTATAGGGCAGGGCCACCAAGAGACCCAGTACTTC,CASSIGQGHQETQYF
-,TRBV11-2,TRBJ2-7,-,TGTGCCAGCAGCTTTGCCGGGCGTGAGCAGTACTTC,CASSFAGREQYF
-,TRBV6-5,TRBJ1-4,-,TGTGCCAGCAGCAGGACGGAAGCAACTAATGAAAAACTGTTTTTT,CASSRTEATNEKLFF
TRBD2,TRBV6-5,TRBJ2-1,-,TGTGCCAGCAGGGGGAGCGGGGGGAAAAACAATGAGCAGTTCTTC,CASRGSGGKNNEQFF
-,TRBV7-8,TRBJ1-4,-,TGTGCCAGCAGCCCCCGAGGGGGAAACGGTGGTGAAAAACTATTTTTT,CASSPRGGNGGEKLFF
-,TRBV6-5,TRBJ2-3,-,TGTGCCAGCACTCACCTAGGGGCAGGGGAAGATACGCAGTATTTT,CASTHLGAGEDTQYF